This TCR beta chain was observed in a study of long-term antiretroviral therapy in people with HIV (dated 2022 in TCRdb). At the level of the whole study: The earliest samples were collected roughly a decade before the 2015 WHO recommendation for immediate ART, at a time when ART was usually postponed until CD4 counts fell. Of the approximately 28 participants with HIV, roughly 10 were female. A retrospective serial study tested whether ART initiation and durable HIV suppression were associated with changes in peripheral blood TRB repertoire composition and diversity. A total of 150 to 200 cryopreserved PBMC samples were contributed to the cohort by 30 adults with confirmed HIV infection, with samples collected serially over a mean of around 6 years (range 1-12). No cross-contamination during QIAcube processing was shown when test extractions of a monoclonal T-cell line were performed alongside roughly 30 polyclonal samples. What the study reported, not specific to this receptor: At every time point, the repertoire was dominated by expanded TRB clones first identified before ART initiation, although this dominance fluctuated and, in many PLHIV, declined after ART. ART initiation was associated with a significant increase in TRB diversity, but diversity stayed significantly below transplant donor controls even after long-term ART. The samples span the years 2004 to 2017, and the ART regimens used may be less effective than current regimens. Because cell numbers in pre-ART samples were limited, unsorted PBMC were profiled instead of sorted CD4+ and CD8+ T cells. No data were available on ART adherence, viral resistance or therapy changes, limiting inferences about post-ART repertoire changes. Limited PBMC availability meant only the TCR beta chain was sequenced, without alpha chain pairing. Narrower CDR3 length ranges were observed in HIV repertoires than in controls, and an antigen-experienced repertoire with only a slight naive shift after ART was suggested by the network structure.

The immunoSEQ hsTCRB v3.0 assay was used at survey level resolution for TRB variable region sequencing. The target sequencing depth for TRB was about 40,000-50,000 T-cell genomes per sample. TRB libraries were pooled and sequenced on an Illumina MiSeq using a v3 150-cycle kit. Per the original workflow: Repertoire analysis was performed in R inside a reproducible Nextflow workflow that covered QC, data transformation and analysis. Custom analyses were implemented in LymphoSeq2, an R package for AIRR-Seq data exploration. Four samples that produced fewer than 5000 total TRB sequences were removed, so fewer than 200 HIV repertoires were analyzed. Among the 180 to 200 retained HIV repertoires, about 57 were collected before ART initiation and roughly 130 were collected after ART initiation. Each repertoire was downsampled to 5000 TRB nucleotide sequences, and summary statistics were averaged across 100 downsampling iterations. Only TRB sequences with CDR3 regions of at least seven amino acids were retained for analysis. Diversity was measured with a Shannon entropy-derived clonality score and the Gini coefficient. In the repertoire networks, any two of the top 5000 CDR3 amino acid sequences were connected whenever the two sequences differed by an edit distance of one. For TRB CDR3 amino acid sequences, antigen specificity groups and MHC restriction were predicted with GLIPH2. To flag known associations with CMV, EBV, HIV or tissue antigens, CDR3 amino acid sequences were compared against VDJdb and McPAS-TCR. Pre-ART, post-ART and control groups were compared with Wilcoxon signed-rank tests and Holm-Bonferroni correction. TCRdb retrieved this table from immuneACCESS and kept in-frame rearrangements only. Not all clones are present; in checked studies, unresolved V genes account for under half, and no reason is known for the remainder. V, J and clone size derive from that table, while D and trimming were established from the DNA sequence. This sample is represented by 11,000 to 15,000 clones; around four fifths of them were singletons. The ten largest clones take up roughly 15% of the sample.

Remarks on this clone: Its antigen remains undetermined. Base qualities are not provided; no much larger clone lies one nucleotide away.

Including cysteine and phenylalanine, the CDR3 has 14 amino acids. The CDR3 DNA has 42 bases and is translated from base 1. V is clipped by 5 bases and J by 2 bases, and the sequence between their germline boundaries is 9 bases long. CDR1 and CDR2 (KGHSY, FQNENV) derive from the germline V gene. To be included, a participant needed at least one PBMC sample from before ART initiation plus at least two post-ART samples. All participants with HIV were treated in the United States of America. Before DNA extraction, cryopreserved samples of roughly 0.95-10 million PBMC were thawed and washed. At the time of the earliest PBMC sample for each participant with HIV, ages ranged from about 23 to 60 years. PBMC samples from each participant spanned 1-4 timepoints before ART initiation and 2-8 timepoints after ART initiation, with a median of 7 samples. Serial HIV viral load, CD4+ T-cell count, ART history and demographic data were obtained for every participant. A Qiagen kit on a QIAcube was used to extract genomic DNA from unsorted PBMC, with samples processed in batches of 12.

The sequence was obtained from a woman aged 40 to 49 with HIV. Sequences were derived from unsorted PBMCs, sampled 1.8 years before starting antiretroviral therapy. The V and J genes are TRBV16 and TRBJ2-2; no confident D gene assignment can be made. At the DNA level, the sequence is TGTGCCAGCAGCGGGCGGCTTAACACCGGGGAGCTGTTTTTT. This translates into CASSGRLNTGELFF.